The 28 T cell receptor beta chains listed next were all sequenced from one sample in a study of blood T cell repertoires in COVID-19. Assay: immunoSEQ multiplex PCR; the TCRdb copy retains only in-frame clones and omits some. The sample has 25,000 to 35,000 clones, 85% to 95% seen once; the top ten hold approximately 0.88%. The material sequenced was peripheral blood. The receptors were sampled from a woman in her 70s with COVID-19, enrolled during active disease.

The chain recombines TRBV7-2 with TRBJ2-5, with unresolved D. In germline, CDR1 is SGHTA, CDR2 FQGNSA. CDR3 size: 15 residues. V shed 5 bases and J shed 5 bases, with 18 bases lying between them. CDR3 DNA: TGTGCCAGCAGCCCGCCTTATCCTCCGCGGGAGACCCAGTACTTC. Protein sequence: CASSPPYPPRETQYF.

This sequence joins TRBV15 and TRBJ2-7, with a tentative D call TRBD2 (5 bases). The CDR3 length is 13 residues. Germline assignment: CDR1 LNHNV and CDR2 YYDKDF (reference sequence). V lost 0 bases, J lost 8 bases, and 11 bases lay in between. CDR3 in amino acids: CATSRDLDFQQYF. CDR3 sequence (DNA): TGTGCCACCAGCAGAGATTTGGACTTCCAGCAGTACTTC. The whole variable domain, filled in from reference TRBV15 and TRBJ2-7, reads DAMVIQNPRYQVTQFGKPVTLSCSQTLNHNVMYWYQQKSSQAPKLLFHYYDKDFNNEADTPDNFQSRRPNTSFCFLDIRSPGLGDTAMYLCATSRDLDFQQYFGPGTRLTVT.

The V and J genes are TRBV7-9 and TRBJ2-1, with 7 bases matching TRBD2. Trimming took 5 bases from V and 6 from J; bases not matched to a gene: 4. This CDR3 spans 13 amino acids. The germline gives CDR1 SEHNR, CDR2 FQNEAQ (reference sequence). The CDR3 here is CASSAAGPNEQFF. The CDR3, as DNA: TGTGCCAGCAGCGCAGCGGGGCCCAATGAGCAGTTCTTC. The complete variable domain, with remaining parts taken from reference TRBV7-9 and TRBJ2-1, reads DTGVSQNPRHKITKRGQNVTFRCDPISEHNRLYWYRQTLGQGPEFLTYFQNEAQLEKSRLLSDRFSAERPKGSFSTLEIQRTEQGDSAMYLCASSAAGPNEQFFGPGTRLTVL.

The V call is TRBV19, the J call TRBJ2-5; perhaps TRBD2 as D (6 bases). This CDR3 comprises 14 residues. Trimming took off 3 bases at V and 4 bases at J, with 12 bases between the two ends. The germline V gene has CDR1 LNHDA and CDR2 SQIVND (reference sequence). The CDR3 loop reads CASSMGDFIETQYF. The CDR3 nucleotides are TGTGCCAGTAGTATGGGGGACTTTATAGAGACCCAGTACTTC.

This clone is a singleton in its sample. The CDR3 DNA reads as TGTGCCAGCAGCTTATCCCACGGGGTGAATGAGCAGTTCTTC. Protein sequence: CASSLSHGVNEQFF. This chain uses TRBV7-2 with TRBJ2-1; tentatively, D is TRBD2 (5 bases). With 2 bases removed from V and 7 bases from J, the gap between germline ends came to 12 bases. Germline V gene data show CDR1 as SGHTA and CDR2 as FQGNSA. This CDR3 contains 14 residues.

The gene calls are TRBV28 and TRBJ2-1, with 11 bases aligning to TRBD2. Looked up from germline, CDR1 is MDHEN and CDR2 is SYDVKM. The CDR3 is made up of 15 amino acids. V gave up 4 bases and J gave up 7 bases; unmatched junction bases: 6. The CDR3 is CASSSLAGGGNEQFF. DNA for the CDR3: TGTGCCAGCAGTTCCTTAGCGGGAGGGGGTAATGAGCAGTTCTTC.

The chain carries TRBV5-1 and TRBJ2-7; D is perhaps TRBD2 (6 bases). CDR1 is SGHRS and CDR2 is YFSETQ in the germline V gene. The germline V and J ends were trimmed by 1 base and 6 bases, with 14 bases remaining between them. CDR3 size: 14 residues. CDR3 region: CASSLYGSFGEQYF. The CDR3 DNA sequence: TGCGCCAGCAGCTTGTACGGGAGCTTTGGCGAGCAGTACTTC.

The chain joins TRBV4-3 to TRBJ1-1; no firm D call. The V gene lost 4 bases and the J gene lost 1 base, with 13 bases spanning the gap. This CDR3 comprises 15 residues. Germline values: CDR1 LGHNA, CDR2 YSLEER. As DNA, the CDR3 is TGCGCCAGCAGCCCCCGACTCGTCCCGAACACTGAAGCTTTCTTT. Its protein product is CASSPRLVPNTEAFF.

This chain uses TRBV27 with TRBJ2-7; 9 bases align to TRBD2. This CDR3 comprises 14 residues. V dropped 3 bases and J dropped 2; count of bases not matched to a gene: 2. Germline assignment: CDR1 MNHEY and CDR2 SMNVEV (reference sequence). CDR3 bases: TGTGCCAGCAGTTTGGTAGCGGGAGCCTACGAGCAGTACTTC. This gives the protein CASSLVAGAYEQYF.

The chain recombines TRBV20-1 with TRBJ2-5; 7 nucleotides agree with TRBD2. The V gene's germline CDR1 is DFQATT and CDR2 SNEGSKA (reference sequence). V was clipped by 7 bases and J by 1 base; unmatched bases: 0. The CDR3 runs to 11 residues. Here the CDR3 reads CSGGGQETQYF. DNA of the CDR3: TGCAGTGGGGGGGGCCAAGAGACCCAGTACTTC.

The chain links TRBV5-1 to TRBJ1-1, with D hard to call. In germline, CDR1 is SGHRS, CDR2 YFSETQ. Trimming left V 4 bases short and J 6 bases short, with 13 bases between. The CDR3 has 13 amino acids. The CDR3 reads CASSPGRVAEAFF. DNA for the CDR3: TGCGCCAGCAGCCCTGGGAGAGTGGCTGAAGCTTTCTTT.

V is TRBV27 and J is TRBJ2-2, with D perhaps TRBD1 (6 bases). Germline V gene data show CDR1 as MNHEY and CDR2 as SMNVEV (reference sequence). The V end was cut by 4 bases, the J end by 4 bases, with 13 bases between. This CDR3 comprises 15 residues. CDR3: CASSSRTDATGELFF. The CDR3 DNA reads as TGTGCCAGCAGTTCACGGACAGACGCCACCGGGGAGCTGTTTTTT.

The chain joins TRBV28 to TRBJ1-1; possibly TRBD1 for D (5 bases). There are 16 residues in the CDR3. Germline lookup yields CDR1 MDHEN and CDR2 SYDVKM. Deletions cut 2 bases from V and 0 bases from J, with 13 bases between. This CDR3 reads CASSLPGFPMNTEAFF. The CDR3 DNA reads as TGTGCCAGCAGTTTACCAGGGTTCCCCATGAACACTGAAGCTTTCTTT.

In nucleotides, the CDR3 is TGTGCCAGCAGTCCCATTGTAACTTCGGGGAGCTACGAGCAGTACTTC. Translating it yields CASSPIVTSGSYEQYF. The chain joins TRBV28 to TRBJ2-7, with a tentative D call TRBD2 (5 bases). Germline V gene sequence: CDR1 MDHEN, CDR2 SYDVKM. This CDR3 has 16 amino acids. Trimming removed 5 bases at V and 3 bases at J, with 20 bases between. Together with reference TRBV28 and TRBJ2-7, the CDR3 gives the full variable domain: DVKVTQSSRYLVKRTGEKVFLECVQDMDHENMFWYRQDPGLGLRLIYFSYDVKMKEKGDIPEGYSVSREKKERFSLILESASTNQTSMYLCASSPIVTSGSYEQYFGPGTRLTVT.

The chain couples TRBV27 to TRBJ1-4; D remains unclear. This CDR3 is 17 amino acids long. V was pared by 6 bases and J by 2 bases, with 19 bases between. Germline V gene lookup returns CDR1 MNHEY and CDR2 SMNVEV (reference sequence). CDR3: CASRTGRAPGTNEKLFF. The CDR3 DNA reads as TGTGCCAGCAGGACCGGGCGGGCACCTGGGACTAATGAAAAACTGTTTTTT.

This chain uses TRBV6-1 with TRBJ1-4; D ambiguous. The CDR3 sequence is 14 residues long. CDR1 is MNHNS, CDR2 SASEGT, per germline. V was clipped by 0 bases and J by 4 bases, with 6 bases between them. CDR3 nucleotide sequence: TGTGCCAGCAGTGAAGCGAGAGTTAATGAAAAACTGTTTTTT. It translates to CASSEARVNEKLFF.

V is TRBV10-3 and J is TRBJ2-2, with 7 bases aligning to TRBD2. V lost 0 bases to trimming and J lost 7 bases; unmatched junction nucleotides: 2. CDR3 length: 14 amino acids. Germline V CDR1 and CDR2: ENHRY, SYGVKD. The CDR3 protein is CAISESTSFGELFF. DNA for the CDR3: TGTGCCATCAGTGAGTCGACTAGCTTCGGGGAGCTGTTTTTT.

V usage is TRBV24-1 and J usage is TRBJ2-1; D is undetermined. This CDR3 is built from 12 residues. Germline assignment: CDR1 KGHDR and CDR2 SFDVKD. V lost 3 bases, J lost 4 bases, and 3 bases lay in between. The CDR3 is CATSDEYNEQFF. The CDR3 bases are TGTGCCACCAGTGATGAGTACAATGAGCAGTTCTTC.

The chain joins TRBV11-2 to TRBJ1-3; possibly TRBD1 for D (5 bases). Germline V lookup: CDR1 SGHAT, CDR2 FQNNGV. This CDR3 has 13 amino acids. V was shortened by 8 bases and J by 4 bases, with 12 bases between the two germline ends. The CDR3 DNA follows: TGTGCCAGCGGGGGGTGGACGGGAAACACCATATATTTT. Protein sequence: CASGGWTGNTIYF.

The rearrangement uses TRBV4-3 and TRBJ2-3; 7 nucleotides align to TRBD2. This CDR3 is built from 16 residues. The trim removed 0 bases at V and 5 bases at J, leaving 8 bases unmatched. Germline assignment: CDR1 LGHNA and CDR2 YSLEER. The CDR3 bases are TGCGCCAGCAGCCAAGACCCAGCGGGAAAAGGAGATACGCAGTATTTT. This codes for CASSQDPAGKGDTQYF.

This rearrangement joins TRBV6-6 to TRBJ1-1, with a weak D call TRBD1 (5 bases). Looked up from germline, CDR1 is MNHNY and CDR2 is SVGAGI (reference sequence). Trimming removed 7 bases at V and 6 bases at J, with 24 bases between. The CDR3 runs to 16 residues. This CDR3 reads CASTMGLDDRGSEAFF. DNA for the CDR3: TGTGCCAGCACTATGGGACTCGATGATCGGGGCTCTGAAGCTTTCTTT.

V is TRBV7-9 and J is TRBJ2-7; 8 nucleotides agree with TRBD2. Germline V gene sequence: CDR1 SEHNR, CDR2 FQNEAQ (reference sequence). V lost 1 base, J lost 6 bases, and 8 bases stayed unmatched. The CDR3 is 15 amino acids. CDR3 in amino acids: CASSLGGRSISEQYF. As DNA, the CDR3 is TGTGCCAGCAGCTTAGGCGGGAGGTCAATTAGCGAGCAGTACTTC.

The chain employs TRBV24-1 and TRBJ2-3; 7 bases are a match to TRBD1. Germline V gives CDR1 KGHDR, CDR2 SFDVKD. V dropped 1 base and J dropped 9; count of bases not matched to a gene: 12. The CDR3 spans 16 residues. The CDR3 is CATSDLALGGTGTQYF. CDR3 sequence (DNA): TGTGCCACCAGTGATTTAGCGCTAGGGGGCACAGGCACGCAGTATTTT.

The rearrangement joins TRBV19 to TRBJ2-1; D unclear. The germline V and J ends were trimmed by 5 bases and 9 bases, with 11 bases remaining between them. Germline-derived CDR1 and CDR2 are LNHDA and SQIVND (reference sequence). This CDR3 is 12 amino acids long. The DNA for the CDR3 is TGTGCCAGTAGTCCTAGGTTTCCTGAGCAGTTCTTC. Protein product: CASSPRFPEQFF.

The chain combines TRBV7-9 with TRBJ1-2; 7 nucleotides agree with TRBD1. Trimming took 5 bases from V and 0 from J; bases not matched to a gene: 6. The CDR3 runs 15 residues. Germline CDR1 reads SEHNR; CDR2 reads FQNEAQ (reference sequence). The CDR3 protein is CASSPVTGSNYGYTF. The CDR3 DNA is TGTGCCAGCAGCCCCGTGACAGGGTCTAACTATGGCTACACCTTC.

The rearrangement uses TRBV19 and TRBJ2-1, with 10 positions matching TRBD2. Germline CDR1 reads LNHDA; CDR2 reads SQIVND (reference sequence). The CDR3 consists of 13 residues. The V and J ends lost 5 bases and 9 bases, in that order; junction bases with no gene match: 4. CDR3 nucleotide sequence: TGTGCCAGTAGTGGTAGCGGGAGGACTGAGCAGTTCTTC. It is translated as CASSGSGRTEQFF.

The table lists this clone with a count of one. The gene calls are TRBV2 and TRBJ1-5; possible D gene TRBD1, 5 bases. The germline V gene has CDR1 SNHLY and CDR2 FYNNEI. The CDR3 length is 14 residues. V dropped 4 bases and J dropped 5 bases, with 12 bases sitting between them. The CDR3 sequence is CASSGEGPYQPQHF. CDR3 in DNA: TGTGCCAGCAGTGGGGAGGGACCCTATCAGCCCCAGCATTTT.

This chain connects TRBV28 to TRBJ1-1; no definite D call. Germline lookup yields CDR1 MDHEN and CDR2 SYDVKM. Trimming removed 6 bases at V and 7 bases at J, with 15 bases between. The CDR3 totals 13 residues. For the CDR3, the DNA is TGTGCCAGCAGCCCCCCGGACCGGGATGAAGCTTTCTTT. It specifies CASSPPDRDEAFF. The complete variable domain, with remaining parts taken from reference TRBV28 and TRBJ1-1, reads DVKVTQSSRYLVKRTGEKVFLECVQDMDHENMFWYRQDPGLGLRLIYFSYDVKMKEKGDIPEGYSVSREKKERFSLILESASTNQTSMYLCASSPPDRDEAFFGQGTRLTVV.